The 22 T cell receptor beta chains below all came from one sample that was sequenced in a study of molecular identifiers for immune sequencing clone quantification. Each CDR3 protein gets one entry after TCRdb re-called the PCR reads with MiXCR. This table holds roughly 630,000 distinct CDR3 sequences, roughly 25% found once. Input material: naive CD8+ T cells from blood, with Jurkat cell RNA spiked in. Subset reported: FACS-sorted CD8+CD4-CCR7+CD45RA+ naive T cells. These receptors were taken from a human donor in good health. Some libraries in this study had Jurkat cell RNA spiked in.

This clonotype has a handful of counts. The V gene is TRBV6-2 or TRBV6-3, the J gene TRBJ2-7; D may match TRBD1 or TRBD2 (5 bases each). The CDR3 is 11 residues long. The V and J ends lost 4 bases and 12 bases respectively, with 13 bases between them. Germline CDR1 is MNHEY and CDR2 is SVGEGT. CDR3 in DNA: TGTGCCAGCAGTTTCGGGGCGAGGGCGTACTTC. This gives the protein CASSFGARAYF.

With respect to this clonotype: A single base separates this from a much larger clone, so it may be a read error. The chain has TRBV5-1 and TRBJ2-7; 8 positions agree with TRBD1. Germline values: CDR1 SGHRS, CDR2 YFSETQ. Losses at the gene ends were 4 bases for V and 2 bases for J; bases not matched to a gene: 17. The CDR3 is 18 amino acids. CDR3 protein: CASSKEPFVGQGAYEQYF. CDR3 DNA: TGCGCCAGCAGCAAAGAACCTTTCGTCGGACAGGGCGCCTACGAGCAGTACTTC.

This clonotype was counted a few times. The chain joins TRBV4-1 to TRBJ1-2; the D gene is possibly TRBD1 (6 bases). V was trimmed by 1 base and J by 2 bases, leaving 11 bases between them. This CDR3 has 15 amino acids. In germline, CDR1 is MGHRA, CDR2 YSYEKL. CDR3 region: CASSQVGGGNYGYTF. Here the CDR3 DNA reads TGCGCCAGCAGCCAAGTTGGAGGGGGAAACTATGGCTACACCTTC.

A few counts support this clonotype. The genes are TRBV12-3 or TRBV12-4 and TRBJ2-1; 8 bases are shared with TRBD2. This CDR3 spans 16 amino acids. With V trimmed by 5 bases and J by 4 bases, 10 bases remained unmatched. DNA for the CDR3: TGTGCCAGCAGTACCGCGGCGGGGGGCCTGTACAATGAGCAGTTCTTC. This gives the protein CASSTAAGGLYNEQFF.

The sample holds many counts of this clonotype. The chain joins TRBV7-3 to TRBJ2-2, with 8 bases fitting TRBD2. This CDR3 comprises 14 residues. CDR1 and CDR2 from the germline V gene are SGHTA and FQGTGA. The V and J ends lost 10 bases and 3 bases, in that order; junction bases with no gene match: 7. The CDR3 reads CATRAGGYTGELFF. As DNA, the CDR3 is TGTGCCACCCGGGCGGGAGGTTACACCGGGGAGCTGTTTTTT.

V usage is TRBV4-1 and J usage is TRBJ1-6; D not resolved. The CDR3 is 12 amino acids. Germline-derived CDR1 and CDR2 are MGHRA and YSYEKL. The V and J ends lost 1 base and 8 bases respectively, with 3 bases between them. The DNA for the CDR3 is TGCGCCAGCAGCCAAGTACATTCACCCCTCCACTTT. Amino acid sequence: CASSQVHSPLHF.

This clonotype was counted between two and nine times. This chain links TRBV6-2 or TRBV6-3 with TRBJ2-1, with a weak D call TRBD2 (6 bases). The CDR3 totals 14 residues. Germline lookup yields CDR1 MNHEY and CDR2 SVGEGT. V dropped 3 bases and J dropped 6 bases, with 12 bases sitting between them. The CDR3 DNA reads as TGTGCCAGCAGTTATTTCGCGGGGACCAATGAGCAGTTCTTC. Its protein product is CASSYFAGTNEQFF.

As to this clonotype: This sequence may be a read error, since a much larger clone differs from it by one base. This rearrangement joins TRBV4-1 to TRBJ2-1; TRBD1 matches 10 bases. From germline, CDR1 is MGHRA and CDR2 YSYEKL. The CDR3 extends over 14 amino acids. CDR3 nucleotides: TGCGCCAGCAGCCAAGGACAGGGGGCTGCTGAGCAGTCCTTC. Encoded protein: CASSQGQGAAEQSF.

This clonotype was counted at least ten times. The chain joins TRBV12-3 or TRBV12-4 to TRBJ2-5; D possibly matches TRBD1 or TRBD2 (5 bases each). The CDR3 is 14 residues long. V lost 3 bases to trimming and J lost 1 base, with 9 bases between them. The CDR3 bases are TGTGCCAGCAGTTTTCCAGGGAGCCAAGAGACCCAGTACTTC. Residues: CASSFPGSQETQYF.

This clonotype was counted a few times. This sequence joins TRBV13 and TRBJ1-1, with D hard to call. CDR3 length equals 12 residues. CDR1 PRHDT and CDR2 FYEKMQ come from the germline V gene (reference sequence). Trimming shortened V by 6 bases and J by 1 base, and 6 bases separated the two germline ends. The CDR3 nucleotides read TGTGCCAGCAGAATGGAGAACACTGAAGCTTTCTTT. This translates into CASRMENTEAFF.

The chain recombines TRBV6-1 with TRBJ1-1; possibly TRBD1 for D (5 bases). Germline-derived CDR1 and CDR2 are MNHNS and SASEGT. This CDR3 contains 14 residues. Trimming cost V 6 bases and J 3 bases, with 14 bases left between them. CDR3 sequence (DNA): TGTGCCAGCAGCGTGGCAGGGATAGACACTGAAGCTTTCTTT. As protein: CASSVAGIDTEAFF.

Turning to this clonotype: This may be a read error, as it is one base from a much larger clone. The rearrangement links TRBV12-3 or TRBV12-4 to TRBJ2-7, with no clear D. This CDR3 region has 11 residues. This chain's CDR3 is CARSGSYEQYF. CDR3 in DNA: TGTGCCCGCAGTGGATCCTACGAGCAGTACTTC.

As to this clonotype: With a much larger clone just one base away, this may be a read error. The chain links TRBV4-1 to TRBJ1-2; D not certain. The V gene's germline CDR1 is MGHRA and CDR2 YSYEKL. This CDR3 contains 14 residues. The CDR3 sequence: CARSQEGFNYGYTF. CDR3 sequence (DNA): TGCGCCCGCAGCCAAGAAGGTTTTAACTATGGCTACACCTTC.

In this sample, this clonotype turned up a few times. The DNA for the CDR3 is TGTGCCAGCAGCCCAAGGTTCACCGGGACCTACGAGCAGTACTTC. Translated, it gives CASSPRFTGTYEQYF. The chain is built from TRBV9 and TRBJ2-7, with D possibly TRBD2 on 5 matching bases. V was pared by 4 bases and J by 2 bases, with 16 bases between. Germline V gene data show CDR1 as SGDLS and CDR2 as YYNGEE. The CDR3 consists of 15 residues.

Many counts were recorded for this clonotype. The CDR3 DNA is TGTGCCAGCAGCCTTCCGGGTCCGGGGTACGAGCAGTACTTC. This translates into CASSLPGPGYEQYF. The chain uses TRBV7-9 and TRBJ2-7, with a weak D call TRBD2 (5 bases). This CDR3 is 14 amino acids long. From germline, CDR1 is SEHNR and CDR2 FQNEAQ (reference sequence). V was cut by 5 bases and J by 4 bases, with 15 bases left in between.

This clonotype turned up a few times. The V call is TRBV20-1, the J call TRBJ2-1; the match to TRBD2 covers 8 bases. Trimming removed 1 base from V and 2 bases from J; junction bases left unmatched: 4. Germline CDR1 is DFQATT and CDR2 is SNEGSKA (reference sequence). This CDR3 spans 15 amino acids. CDR3 sequence: CSARGAGVPYNEQFF. The DNA for the CDR3 is TGCAGTGCTAGAGGAGCGGGAGTGCCCTACAATGAGCAGTTCTTC.

This clonotype has a handful of counts. The chain joins TRBV27 to TRBJ2-7; unclear D gene. Germline CDR1 is MNHEY and CDR2 is SMNVEV (reference sequence). The CDR3 is made up of 12 amino acids. Deletions cut 3 bases from V and 2 bases from J, with 5 bases between. The CDR3 DNA follows: TGTGCCAGCAGTTTCAACACCTACGAGCAGTACTTC. This sequence encodes CASSFNTYEQYF.

The rearrangement joins TRBV30 to TRBJ1-2, with D perhaps TRBD1 (5 bases). V was cut by 2 bases and J by 5 bases, with 9 bases left in between. The CDR3 has 12 amino acids. Germline CDR1 is GTSNPN and CDR2 is SVGIG (reference sequence). The CDR3 nucleotides read TGTGCCTGGAGTACGACAGAGTATGGCTACACCTTC. This sequence encodes CAWSTTEYGYTF.

This clonotype was observed at least ten times. V gene TRBV2 combines with J gene TRBJ2-3, with D maybe TRBD1 (5 bases). V gave up 4 bases and J gave up 4 bases, with 21 bases separating them. This CDR3 is built from 17 residues. Germline loops: CDR1 SNHLY, CDR2 FYNNEI. CDR3 sequence: CASSGGPGLVDADTQYF. In nucleotides, the CDR3 is TGTGCCAGCAGTGGGGGCCCGGGCCTGGTCGACGCAGATACGCAGTATTTT.

V gene TRBV11-3 combines with J gene TRBJ2-3; D could derive from TRBD1 or TRBD2 (6 bases each). CDR1 is SGHNT, CDR2 YENEEA, per germline. Trimming took off 3 bases at V and 2 bases at J, with 15 bases between the two ends. The CDR3 extends over 16 amino acids. CDR3 bases: TGTGCCAGCAGCTTGAGTTACGGGGGACACACAGATACGCAGTATTTT. Its protein is CASSLSYGGHTDTQYF.

This clonotype appeared once. Germline is not matched at one junction end, which may reflect a read error. This chain's CDR3 is CVSSQSGLAGPQYF. The CDR3 nucleotides are TGCGTCAGCAGCCAATCGGGACTAGCGGGCCCACAGTACTTC. This chain joins TRBV4-1 and TRBJ2-7; 12 bases agree with TRBD2. Germline-derived CDR1 and CDR2 are MGHRA and YSYEKL. The CDR3 totals 14 residues.

This clonotype occurred many times. The V call is TRBV7-2, the J call TRBJ2-2, with D uncertain. CDR1 and CDR2 from the germline V gene are SGHTA and FQGNSA. Between the trimmed V and J ends, which lost 2 bases and 0 bases, there was a span of 10 bases. The CDR3 extends over 16 amino acids. CDR3 sequence reads: CASSLILGSNTGELFF. Written as DNA, the CDR3 is TGTGCCAGCAGCTTAATTCTAGGATCGAACACCGGGGAGCTGTTTTTT. The whole variable domain, remainder taken from reference TRBV7-2 and TRBJ2-2, is GAGVSQSPSNKVTEKGKDVELRCDPISGHTALYWYRQSLGQGLEFLIYFQGNSAPDKSGLPSDRFSAERTGGSVSTLTIQRTQQEDSAVYLCASSLILGSNTGELFFGEGSRLTVL.